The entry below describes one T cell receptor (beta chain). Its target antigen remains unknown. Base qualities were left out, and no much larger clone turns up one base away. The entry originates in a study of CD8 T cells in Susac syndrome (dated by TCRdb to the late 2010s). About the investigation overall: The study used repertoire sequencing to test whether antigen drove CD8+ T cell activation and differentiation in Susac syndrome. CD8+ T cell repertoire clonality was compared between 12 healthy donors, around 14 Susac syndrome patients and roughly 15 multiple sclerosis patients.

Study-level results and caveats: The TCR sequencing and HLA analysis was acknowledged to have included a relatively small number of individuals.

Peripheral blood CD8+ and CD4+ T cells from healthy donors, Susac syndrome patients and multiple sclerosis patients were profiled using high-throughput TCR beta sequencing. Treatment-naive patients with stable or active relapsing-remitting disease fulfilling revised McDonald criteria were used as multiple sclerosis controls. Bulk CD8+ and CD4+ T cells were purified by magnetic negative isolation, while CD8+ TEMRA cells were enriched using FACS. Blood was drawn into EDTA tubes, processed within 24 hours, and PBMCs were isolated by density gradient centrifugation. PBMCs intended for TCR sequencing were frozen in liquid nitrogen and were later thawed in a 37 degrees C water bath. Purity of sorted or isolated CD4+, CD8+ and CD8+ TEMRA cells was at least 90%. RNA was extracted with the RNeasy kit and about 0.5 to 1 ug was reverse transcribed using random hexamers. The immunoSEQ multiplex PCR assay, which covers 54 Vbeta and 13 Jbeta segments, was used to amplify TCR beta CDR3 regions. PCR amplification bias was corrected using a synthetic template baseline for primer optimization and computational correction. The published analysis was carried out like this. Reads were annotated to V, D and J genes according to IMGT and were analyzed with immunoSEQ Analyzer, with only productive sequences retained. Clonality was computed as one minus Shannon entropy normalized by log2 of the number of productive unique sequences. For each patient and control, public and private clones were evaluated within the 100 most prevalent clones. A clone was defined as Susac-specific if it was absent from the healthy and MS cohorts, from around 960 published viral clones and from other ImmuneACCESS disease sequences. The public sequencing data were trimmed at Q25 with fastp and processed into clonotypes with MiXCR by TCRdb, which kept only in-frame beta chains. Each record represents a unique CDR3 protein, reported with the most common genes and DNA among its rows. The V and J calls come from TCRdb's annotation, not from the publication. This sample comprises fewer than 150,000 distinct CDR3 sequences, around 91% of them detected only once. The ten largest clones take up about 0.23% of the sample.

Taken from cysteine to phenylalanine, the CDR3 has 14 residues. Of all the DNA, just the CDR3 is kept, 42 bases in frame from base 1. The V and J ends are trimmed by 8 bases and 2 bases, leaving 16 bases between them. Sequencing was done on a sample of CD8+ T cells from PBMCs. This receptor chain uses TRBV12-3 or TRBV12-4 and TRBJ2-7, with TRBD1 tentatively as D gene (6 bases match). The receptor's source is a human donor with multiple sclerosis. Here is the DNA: TGTGCCAGCGGGCGATTCACAGGGACCTACGAGCAGTACTTC. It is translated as CASGRFTGTYEQYF.